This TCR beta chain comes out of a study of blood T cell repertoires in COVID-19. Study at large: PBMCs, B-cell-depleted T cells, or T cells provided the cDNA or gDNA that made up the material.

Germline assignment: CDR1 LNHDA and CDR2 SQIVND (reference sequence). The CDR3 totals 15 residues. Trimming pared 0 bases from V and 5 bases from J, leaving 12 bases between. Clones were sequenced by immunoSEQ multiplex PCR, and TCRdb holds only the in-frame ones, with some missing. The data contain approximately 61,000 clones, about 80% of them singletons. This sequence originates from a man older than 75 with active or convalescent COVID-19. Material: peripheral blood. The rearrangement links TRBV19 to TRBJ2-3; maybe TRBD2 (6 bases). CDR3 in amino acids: CASSIDFEAGDTQYF. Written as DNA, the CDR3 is TGTGCCAGTAGTATAGATTTTGAAGCGGGAGATACGCAGTATTTT. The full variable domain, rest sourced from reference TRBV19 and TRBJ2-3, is DGGITQSPKYLFRKEGQNVTLSCEQNLNHDAMYWYRQDPGQGLRLIYYSQIVNDFQKGDIAEGYSVSREKKESFPLTVTSAQKNPTAFYLCASSIDFEAGDTQYFGPGTRLTVL.